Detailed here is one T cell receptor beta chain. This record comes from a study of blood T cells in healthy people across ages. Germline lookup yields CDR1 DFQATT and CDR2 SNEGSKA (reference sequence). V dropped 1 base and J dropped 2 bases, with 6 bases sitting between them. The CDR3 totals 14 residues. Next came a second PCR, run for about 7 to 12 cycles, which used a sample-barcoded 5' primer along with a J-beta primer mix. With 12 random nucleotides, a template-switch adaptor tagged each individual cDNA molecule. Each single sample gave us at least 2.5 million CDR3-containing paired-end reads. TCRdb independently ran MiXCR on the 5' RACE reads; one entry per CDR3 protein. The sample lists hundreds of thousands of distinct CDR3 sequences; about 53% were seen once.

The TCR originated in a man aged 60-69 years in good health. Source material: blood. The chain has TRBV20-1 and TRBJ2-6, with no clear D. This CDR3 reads CSARGSAGANVLTF. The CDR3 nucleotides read TGCAGTGCTAGAGGGTCCGCTGGGGCCAACGTCCTGACTTTC.